This TCR beta chain is drawn from a study of cytomegalovirus exposure and HLA in healthy donors. Turning to the study itself: In terms of ancestry, the Caucasian-associated cluster contained around 79% of the approximately 400 genotyped donors.

Regarding this clone: Antigen unknown.

Study outcomes and limitations: A missense DCLRE1C variant was associated with V- and J-gene trimming of TCR beta chains in a later analysis, and an independent cohort replicated the association. Relative to the approximately 670-donor mean, N-insertions were reportedly fewer in an Asian-associated ancestry cluster in a later analysis.

The PCR ran on 60 Vbeta and 13 Jbeta primers. Here immunoSEQ multiplex PCR was the method, and the copy in TCRdb shows in-frame clones only, minus some. Among roughly 170,000 clones listed, 82% were seen once. The CDR3 loop spans 15 amino acids. Germline V gene data show CDR1 as SGHTA and CDR2 as FQGNSA. Trimming at V came to 2 bases and at J to 2 bases, leaving 5 bases not matched to a gene. The sequenced sample was PBMCs. This receptor was obtained from a male donor in good health and CMV-seronegative. This chain joins TRBV7-2 and TRBJ2-7, with 8 bases identical to TRBD1. The CDR3 DNA reads as TGTGCCAGCAGCTTAAGGGCAGGGGGCCCCTACGAGCAGTACTTC. Translation gives CASSLRAGGPYEQYF.